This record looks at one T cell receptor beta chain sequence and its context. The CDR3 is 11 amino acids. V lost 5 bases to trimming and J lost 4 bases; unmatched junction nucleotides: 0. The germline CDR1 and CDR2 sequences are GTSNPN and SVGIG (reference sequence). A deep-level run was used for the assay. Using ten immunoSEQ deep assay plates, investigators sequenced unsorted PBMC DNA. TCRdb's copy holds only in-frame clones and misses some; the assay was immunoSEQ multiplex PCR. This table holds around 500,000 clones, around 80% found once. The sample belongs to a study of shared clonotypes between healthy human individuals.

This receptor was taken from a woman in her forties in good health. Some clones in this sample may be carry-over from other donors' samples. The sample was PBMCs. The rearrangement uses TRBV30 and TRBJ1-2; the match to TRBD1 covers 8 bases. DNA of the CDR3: TGTGCCTGGGGGACAGGCTATGGCTACACCTTC. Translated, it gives CAWGTGYGYTF.